This TCR beta chain was sequenced for a study of cytomegalovirus exposure and HLA in healthy donors. Across the whole study: Researchers found that approximately 77% of just under 400 genotyped donors fell within the Caucasian-associated ancestry cluster.

As for this clone: Antigen specificity is unknown.

General observations from the study: Data from an earlier analysis indicated that most TCR beta V segments were productive either about 87% or about 30% of the time. Reports indicated that the classifier achieved high specificity and sensitivity in diagnosing cytomegalovirus status. Of the V segments, some could not be distinguished, including TRBV6-2 and TRBV6-3, and were excluded.

This CDR3 region has 16 residues. The ends lost 1 base at V and 4 bases at J; junction bases unmatched: 5. Germline V gene sequence: CDR1 LNHDA, CDR2 SQIVND (reference sequence). PCR primers comprised 60 Vbeta and 13 Jbeta primers. Only in-frame clones appear in the TCRdb table, and some are missing; sequencing was by immunoSEQ multiplex PCR. The repertoire holds 65,000 to 70,000 clones, around 77% seen once, with around 6% in the top ten. The chain recombines TRBV19 with TRBJ2-2, with 8 bases that match TRBD2. This TCR was sampled from a man aged 50-60 years in good health and CMV-seronegative. The specimen was PBMCs. The CDR3 spells CASSIGLAGTTGELFF. CDR3 nucleotides: TGTGCCAGTAGTATAGGCCTAGCGGGTACCACCGGGGAGCTGTTTTTT.